Each of the 15 T cell receptor beta chains below was sequenced from the same sample in a study of cytomegalovirus exposure and HLA in healthy donors (dated by TCRdb to 2016 to 2017). Preparation of the library involved the immunoSEQ multiplex PCR assay. For the multiplex PCR, a mixture combining 60 forward primers for TCR Vbeta segments and 13 reverse primers for TCR Jbeta segments was used. TCRdb stores this immuneACCESS table with in-frame sequences only. Part of the clones is absent; in the studies checked, under half of the shortfall reflects unresolved V genes, and no reason is known for the rest. Within this sample are some 130,000 clones, with 73% of them counted one time only. The ten largest clonotypes hold 1.3% of the sample. The sequenced material came from PBMCs. The receptors originated from a woman between 40 and 50 years old in good health and CMV-seronegative.

The chain has TRBV5-1 and TRBJ1-4, with a possible D match to TRBD1 (6 bases). This CDR3 spans 17 amino acids. The V gene lost 4 bases and the J gene lost 14 bases, with 30 bases spanning the gap. Germline values: CDR1 SGHRS, CDR2 YFSETQ. CDR3 nucleotide sequence: TGCGCCAGCAGCCCATCCGACAGGCCTTCGCCAATGAGAATCCTGTTTTTT. Protein product: CASSPSDRPSPMRILFF.

The V call is TRBV14, the J call TRBJ2-5; the match to TRBD1 covers 10 bases. Germline trimming cut 0 bases from V and 4 bases from J; bases unmatched to any gene: 5. The CDR3 loop spans 16 amino acids. Germline V gene lookup returns CDR1 SGHDN and CDR2 FVKESK. Here the CDR3 reads CASSQDLGDRGETQYF. Written as DNA, the CDR3 is TGTGCCAGCAGCCAAGATCTCGGGGACAGGGGAGAGACCCAGTACTTC.

The sample holds a few counts of this clone. The chain recombines TRBV4-1 with TRBJ1-1; possibly TRBD1 for D (6 bases). The CDR3 is 15 residues long. Trimming pared 3 bases from V and 1 base from J, leaving 12 bases between. Germline lookup yields CDR1 MGHRA and CDR2 YSYEKL. CDR3 sequence (DNA): TGCGCCAGCAGCCAGTACGGGACAACGAACACTGAAGCTTTCTTT. As protein: CASSQYGTTNTEAFF.

The chain links TRBV7-6 to TRBJ2-5, with TRBD1 as a possible D gene (7 bases). V was trimmed by 1 base and J by 4 bases, leaving 16 bases between them. Germline V CDR1 and CDR2: SGHVS, FNYEAQ. The CDR3 length is 16 residues. The CDR3 DNA reads as TGTGCCAGCAGCTTAGGCGGAGGGGGCGTAGGAGAGACCCAGTACTTC. Translating it yields CASSLGGGGVGETQYF.

The chain links TRBV7-3 to TRBJ1-5, with no clear D. The CDR3 is 17 amino acids. Trimming cost V 4 bases and J 6 bases, with 22 bases left between them. The germline CDR1 and CDR2 sequences are SGHTA and FQGTGA. DNA for the CDR3: TGTGCCAGCAGCTCAGCGGGCCACCTAGAAAAGAGTCAGCCCCAGCATTTT. It encodes CASSSAGHLEKSQPQHF.

The CDR3 is CASSVGLFEAFF. CDR3 bases: TGTGCCAGCAGTGTGGGACTGTTTGAAGCTTTCTTT. This sequence joins TRBV6-1 and TRBJ1-1; D perhaps matches TRBD1 (5 bases). Germline-derived CDR1 and CDR2 are MNHNS and SASEGT. There are 12 residues in the CDR3. V lost 4 bases and J lost 7, with 10 bases in between.

This clone was seen a single time. V usage is TRBV9 and J usage is TRBJ2-7; 10 bases line up with TRBD2. Trimming removed 0 bases from V and 5 bases from J; junction bases left unmatched: 5. Germline CDR1 and CDR2: SGDLS and YYNGEE. The CDR3 runs 15 residues. The chain's CDR3 is CASSVGAGGTNEQYF. In DNA, the CDR3 is TGTGCCAGCAGCGTAGGAGCGGGGGGGACCAACGAGCAGTACTTC. The whole variable domain, filled in from reference TRBV9 and TRBJ2-7, reads DSGVTQTPKHLITATGQRVTLRCSPRSGDLSVYWYQQSLDQGLQFLIQYYNGEERAKGNILERFSAQQFPDLHSELNLSSLELGDSALYFCASSVGAGGTNEQYFGPGTRLTVT.

The CDR3 sequence: CASSPRTVGGLNTEAFF. DNA for the CDR3: TGTGCCAGCAGTCCAAGGACAGTTGGGGGATTGAACACTGAAGCTTTCTTT. J is TRBJ1-1 and V is TRBV27, with D tentatively TRBD1 (6 bases). Germline V CDR1 and CDR2: MNHEY, SMNVEV (reference sequence). The CDR3 extends over 17 amino acids. V shed 5 bases and J shed 0 bases, with 19 bases lying between them.

V and J are TRBV18 and TRBJ2-3; D is uncertain. Trimming shortened V by 3 bases and J by 4 bases, and 8 bases separated the two germline ends. CDR1 is KGHSH and CDR2 is LQKENI in the germline V gene. The CDR3 totals 13 residues. CDR3 sequence reads: CASSPNTPDTQYF. The CDR3, as DNA: TGTGCCAGCTCACCGAACACCCCAGATACGCAGTATTTT.

This clone was observed a handful of times. V is TRBV5-1 and J is TRBJ2-7, with 11 bases lining up with TRBD2. With V trimmed by 4 bases and J by 7 bases, 7 bases remained unmatched. Germline assignment: CDR1 SGHRS and CDR2 YFSETQ. This CDR3 comprises 14 residues. Here the CDR3 reads CASSRTSGLGEQYF. CDR3 nucleotide sequence: TGCGCCAGCAGCAGGACTAGCGGGTTGGGGGAGCAGTACTTC.

CDR3 residues: CASSLDGSSYNSPLHF. The CDR3 region has the DNA TGCGCCAGCAGCTTGGACGGGAGCTCCTATAATTCACCCCTCCACTTT. V usage is TRBV5-1 and J usage is TRBJ1-6; the D is unclear. Germline V gene lookup returns CDR1 SGHRS and CDR2 YFSETQ. The CDR3 runs 16 residues. Trimming removed 0 bases from V and 0 bases from J, with 7 bases in between.

This chain connects TRBV7-8 to TRBJ1-1, with TRBD1 matching over 9 bases. Germline trimming cut 5 bases from V and 10 bases from J; bases unmatched to any gene: 11. The germline V gene has CDR1 SGHVS and CDR2 FQNEAQ. The CDR3 runs to 14 residues. The CDR3 DNA is TGTGCCAGCAGCCTACAACAGGGGGCTTACCCAGCTTTCTTT. It yields the protein CASSLQQGAYPAFF.

The chain couples TRBV6-6 to TRBJ2-7; 7 bases map to TRBD1. CDR3 length equals 15 residues. V was pared by 5 bases and J by 1 base, with 8 bases of the junction left unmatched. Germline V gene lookup returns CDR1 MNHNY and CDR2 SVGAGI (reference sequence). The CDR3 region has the DNA TGTGCCAGCAGTCGAGACAGGGTCGGGTCCTACGAGCAGTACGTC. Translating it yields CASSRDRVGSYEQYV.

This chain uses TRBV4-2 with TRBJ2-2; perhaps TRBD2 as D (6 bases). This CDR3 is 17 amino acids long. Deletions cut 1 base from V and 3 bases from J, with 15 bases between. Germline CDR1 LGHNA, CDR2 YNFKEQ. The CDR3: CASSQGPLASHTGELFF. The CDR3 DNA follows: TGTGCCAGCAGCCAAGGGCCCCTAGCGAGCCACACCGGGGAGCTGTTTTTT.

This clone was picked up a small number of times. The V and J genes are TRBV7-2 and TRBJ1-5; D might be TRBD1 (6 bases). This CDR3 region has 16 residues. Germline V lookup: CDR1 SGHTA, CDR2 FQGNSA. V was clipped by 6 bases and J by 1 base, with 16 bases between them. The CDR3 DNA sequence: TGTGCCAGCAGTTCCCAGGGGAGGGGAAGCAATCAGCCCCAGCATTTT. Protein: CASSSQGRGSNQPQHF.